A selection of T cell receptor beta chains follows, all from one sample in a study of human T cells and chemical hapten exposure. TCRdb itself ran the RACE reads through MiXCR, one entry per CDR3 protein. The sample comprises 90,000 to 110,000 distinct CDR3 sequences, less than 10% of which are singletons, and more than 3% rests with the top ten. The starting material was whole blood, obtained in connection with sensitization to the hapten diphenylcyclopropenone (DPC). The receptor source for this set is a woman aged 40 to 50 with alopecia areata. Some clones in this sample may be carry-over from other donors' samples. The CDR3 runs from the conserved cysteine through the conserved F or W. Fields, in order: CDR3 DNA, CDR3 protein, clone size, D gene, V gene, J gene. The D gene is left open where the match is weak. Size values are once, few and many counts, or a class for expanded clones, and some rows have none.

TGTGCCAGCAGTTTAAACGGGGCCCAAGAGACCCAGTACTTC	CASSLNGAQETQYF	few	-	TRBV27	TRBJ2-5
TGTGCCAGCTCACCACCGTCAACTAGCTCCTACAATGAGCAGTTCTTC	CASSPPSTSSYNEQFF	many	-	TRBV18	TRBJ2-1
TGCGCCAGCAGCCAGCACCGGGACCGCAATCAGCCCCAGCATTTT	CASSQHRDRNQPQHF	few	-	TRBV4-3	TRBJ1-5
TGTGCCAGCAGCGCTCCACAGGACTTCCAAGAGACCCAGTACTTC	CASSAPQDFQETQYF	few	-	TRBV7-6	TRBJ2-5
TGTGCCAGCAGTTACCATAATACAGGGGGGGATGGCTACACCTTC	CASSYHNTGGDGYTF	many	TRBD1	TRBV6-5	TRBJ1-2
TGTGCCAGCAGCCAAAGGGGGGCACAAGAGACCCAGTACTTC	CASSQRGAQETQYF	-	-	TRBV3-1	TRBJ2-5
TGTGCCAGCTCACCACCGTTTTACAATGAGCAGTTCTTC	CASSPPFYNEQFF	many	-	TRBV18	TRBJ2-1
TGTGCCAGTAGTATAGGCAGCGGGGGGGTTGATGAGCAGTTCTTC	CASSIGSGGVDEQFF	-	TRBD2	TRBV19	TRBJ2-1
TGCAGTGCCAGGGTTCATGGGACAGCGACCTACGAGCAGTACTTC	CSARVHGTATYEQYF	-	TRBD1	TRBV20-1	TRBJ2-7
TGTGCCAGCGGTACTAGCGGGGGGGCCTACGAGCAGTACTTC	CASGTSGGAYEQYF	-	TRBD2	TRBV12-3/TRBV12-4	TRBJ2-7
TGTGCCAGCAGCTTCGGCCTTCAAACGCAGTATTTT	CASSFGLQTQYF	few	-	TRBV5-6	TRBJ2-3
TGTGCCAGCAGCTTAGCTATGACCGGGTACAATGAGCAGTTCTTC	CASSLAMTGYNEQFF	-	-	TRBV7-9	TRBJ2-1
TGTGCCAGCTCGATAGCCATGAGCACAGATACGCAGTATTTT	CASSIAMSTDTQYF	many	-	TRBV6-2/TRBV6-3	TRBJ2-3
TGTGCCAGCAGCTTAGGCGAAGGGGGCGGCGAGCAGTACTTC	CASSLGEGGGEQYF	many	TRBD1	TRBV7-6	TRBJ2-7
TGCGCCAGCAGCCCGGGAGCTAGCGGGAGTGAGCAGTTCTTC	CASSPGASGSEQFF	few	TRBD2	TRBV5-1	TRBJ2-1
TGTGCCAGCAGCTTAACCCTCGGACAGGGCCCCGGGGAGCTGTTTTTT	CASSLTLGQGPGELFF	few	TRBD1	TRBV7-3	TRBJ2-2
TGCGCCAGCAGATTAGGGGGCGCAGAGACCCAGTACTTC	CASRLGGAETQYF	-	TRBD1	TRBV5-1	TRBJ2-5
TGTGCCAGCAGTTGGTTCGGGGGCGCCTCCTACAATGAGCAGTTCTTC	CASSWFGGASYNEQFF	many	-	TRBV12-3/TRBV12-4	TRBJ2-1
TGTGCCAGCAGCCAACAGATCTCCTACAATGAGCAGTTCTTC	CASSQQISYNEQFF	many	-	TRBV11-2	TRBJ2-1
TGTGCCATCAGGCAGGGAGTGGCAGAAGAGACCCAGTACTTC	CAIRQGVAEETQYF	-	-	TRBV10-3	TRBJ2-5
TGTGCCAGCAGTTCCCACAGGGGCCAGCCCCAGCATTTT	CASSSHRGQPQHF	many	TRBD1	TRBV12-3/TRBV12-4	TRBJ1-5
TGCGCCAGCAGCTTGACAGGGGGTTATACAGATACGCAGTATTTT	CASSLTGGYTDTQYF	few	TRBD1	TRBV5-1	TRBJ2-3
TGTGCCAGCAGGTACAGGGGACAGGGCTACAATGAGCAGTTCTTC	CASRYRGQGYNEQFF	many	TRBD1	TRBV6-2/TRBV6-3	TRBJ2-1
TGTGCCAGCAGTTACGATGGGGGATACCAAGAGACCCAGTACTTC	CASSYDGGYQETQYF	many	-	TRBV6-2/TRBV6-3	TRBJ2-5
TGTGACAGTAGTATTAGCGGGGGTTATACCCACAATGAGCAGTTCTTC	CDSSISGGYTHNEQFF	many	TRBD2	TRBV19	TRBJ2-1
TGCGCCAGCAGCTTTACAGGCGGGGACTACAATGAGCAGTTCTTC	CASSFTGGDYNEQFF	-	-	TRBV10-2	TRBJ2-1
TGCAGTGCTCCCCGCATAAGGACCCTTGATGAGCAGTACTTC	CSAPRIRTLDEQYF	few	-	TRBV20-1	TRBJ2-7
TGTGCCAGCAGCTTAGGGGGTCTCATCACAGATACGCAGTATTTT	CASSLGGLITDTQYF	-	-	TRBV7-2	TRBJ2-3
TGTGCCAGTAGTATCCGGACTTTGTACCAAGAGACCCAGTACTTC	CASSIRTLYQETQYF	many	-	TRBV19	TRBJ2-5
TGTGCCAGCACCCTCAATACTTGGATGGGGGATCAGGGTCGAGGCTACACCTTC	CASTLNTWMGDQGRGYTF	many	-	TRBV6-2/TRBV6-3	TRBJ1-2
TGTGCCAGCAGCTTACAGGGTTCTACAGATACGCAGTATTTT	CASSLQGSTDTQYF	many	-	TRBV7-9	TRBJ2-3
TGTGCCAGCTCACCACGACAGGGTGCCGGGGAGCTGTTTTTT	CASSPRQGAGELFF	many	TRBD1	TRBV18	TRBJ2-2
TGTGCCAGCAGTCCTCGACAGGGCCAAGGCTACACCTTC	CASSPRQGQGYTF	many	TRBD1	TRBV12-3/TRBV12-4	TRBJ1-2
TGTGCCAGCAGTTTAGTCCCGGGGGCGGGGGAGACCCAGTACTTC	CASSLVPGAGETQYF	-	-	TRBV12-3/TRBV12-4	TRBJ2-5
TGTGCCAGCAGTTCGTTCGGGACTACTCAATTCGGGTACTTC	CASSSFGTTQFGYF	-	TRBD2	TRBV12-3/TRBV12-4	TRBJ2-7
TGCAGTGCTCAAGGCGGGGGGCTCAGAGATACGCAGTATTTT	CSAQGGGLRDTQYF	-	TRBD2	TRBV20-1	TRBJ2-3
TGTGCCAGTAGCGGTACTTGGGGAGGCGCCGGCTATGGCTACACCTTC	CASSGTWGGAGYGYTF	few	-	TRBV19	TRBJ1-2
TGTGCCAGCAGCCATTTGGGACAGTCAACCTCTAGCACAGATACGCAGTATTTT	CASSHLGQSTSSTDTQYF	-	TRBD1	TRBV7-9	TRBJ2-3
TGTGCCAGCAGCTCATCGACTAGCGGGGGGCCAAGGGAGCAGTACTTC	CASSSSTSGGPREQYF	-	TRBD2	TRBV7-2	TRBJ2-7
TGTGCCAGCAGCTTAGAGGGCGGAGCTAACTATGGCTACACCTTC	CASSLEGGANYGYTF	few	-	TRBV7-2	TRBJ1-2
TGTGCCAGCAGCTTAGAGGGCAGGGGGCGTGAAAAACTGTTTTTT	CASSLEGRGREKLFF	many	TRBD1	TRBV7-2	TRBJ1-4
TGTGCCAGCAGCCCAGGGACAAATCAGCCCCAGCATTTT	CASSPGTNQPQHF	-	-	TRBV7-2	TRBJ1-5
TGTGCCAGCAGCCCGGAACTAGCGGGGGGGGAGACCCAGTACTTC	CASSPELAGGETQYF	-	TRBD2	TRBV7-2	TRBJ2-5
TGTGCCAGCAGCCAAGCACTCACAGCCTACGAGCAGTACTTC	CASSQALTAYEQYF	few	-	TRBV3-1	TRBJ2-7
TGTGCCAGCAGCATGAGCGGGGGGGCCGCAGATACGCAGTATTTT	CASSMSGGAADTQYF	-	TRBD2	TRBV11-2	TRBJ2-3
TGCAGTGCTCGTGGCCTAGCGGTTACAAATGAGCAGTTCTTC	CSARGLAVTNEQFF	few	TRBD2	TRBV20-1	TRBJ2-1
TGTGCCAGCAGCTTAGAAGTAGCGGGGACGACAGATACGCAGTATTTT	CASSLEVAGTTDTQYF	-	TRBD2	TRBV7-6	TRBJ2-3
TGTGCCACACGGCGCGAAGCGAACACCGGGGAGCTGTTTTTT	CATRREANTGELFF	many	-	TRBV3-1	TRBJ2-2
TGTGCCAGCAGCTTAAACCTGCCTGCAGCTGGCTACACCTTC	CASSLNLPAAGYTF	many	-	TRBV7-9	TRBJ1-2
TGTGCCATCAGTGCGTGGGAGGGACAGGGAAGCACAGATACGCAGTATTTT	CAISAWEGQGSTDTQYF	few	TRBD1	TRBV10-3	TRBJ2-3
TGTGCCATCAGTGAGGTCTCGGACAGGGCTAACTATGGCTACACCTTC	CAISEVSDRANYGYTF	few	TRBD1	TRBV10-3	TRBJ1-2
TGTGCCAGCAGCTTAGATCATCAGATTAACACCGGGGAGCTGTTTTTT	CASSLDHQINTGELFF	-	-	TRBV11-2	TRBJ2-2
TGTGCCAGCAGCGTAGGGACAGGAGGAAACACCATATATTTT	CASSVGTGGNTIYF	-	TRBD1	TRBV9	TRBJ1-3
TGTGCCAGCAGAGGGGGACAGGGGTCAATGAACACTGAAGCTTTCTTT	CASRGGQGSMNTEAFF	-	TRBD1	TRBV11-1	TRBJ1-1
TGTGCCAGCAGCCCGAGCGGGGATAACAATGAGCAGTTCTTC	CASSPSGDNNEQFF	many	TRBD2	TRBV4-2	TRBJ2-1
TGTGCCAGCTCACCCCCAACAGGGGGCAACACTGAAGCTTTCTTT	CASSPPTGGNTEAFF	-	TRBD1	TRBV18	TRBJ1-1
TGTGCCAGCAGCTTATTTTCCGGGGAGAACATTCAGTACTTC	CASSLFSGENIQYF	many	-	TRBV7-9	TRBJ2-4
TGCAGCGTTGAAGGACGCAATAACTATGGCTACACCTTC	CSVEGRNNYGYTF	few	-	TRBV29-1	TRBJ1-2
TGCGCCAGCAAAGGGACAGAGACGAACACCGGGGAGCTGTTTTTT	CASKGTETNTGELFF	few	TRBD1	TRBV5-1	TRBJ2-2
TGTGCCAGCGGGGACTACGAGCAGTACTTC	CASGDYEQYF	many	-	TRBV28	TRBJ2-7